These 20 T cell receptor beta chains share one sample of origin, sequenced in a study of shared clonotypes between healthy human individuals. Some clones are missing from TCRdb's copy, which holds only in-frame ones; the method was immunoSEQ multiplex PCR. The sample lists about 490,000 clones, over 65% occurring once. The sample taken for sequencing was PBMCs. These receptors were collected from a woman between 35 and 50 years old in good health. Some clones in this sample may be carry-over from other donors' samples.

The chain combines TRBV28 with TRBJ1-5; weak D call: TRBD1 (5 bases). Germline CDR1 MDHEN, CDR2 SYDVKM. V dropped 7 bases and J dropped 2 bases, with 18 bases sitting between them. This CDR3 comprises 16 residues. The CDR3 nucleotides read TGTGCCAGCACCTCGCTCAGGGTTTCGGGCAATCAGCCCCAGCATTTT. Its protein product is CASTSLRVSGNQPQHF.

The chain is built from TRBV5-1 and TRBJ2-7; TRBD2 matches 10 bases. The length of the CDR3 is 15 residues. Trimming took 7 bases from V and 2 from J; bases not matched to a gene: 9. Germline values: CDR1 SGHRS, CDR2 YFSETQ. The CDR3 loop is CASRMGTSVAYEQYF. CDR3 nucleotide sequence: TGCGCCAGCCGGATGGGGACTAGCGTTGCCTACGAGCAGTACTTC.

The rearrangement uses TRBV27 and TRBJ1-5; 9 nucleotides match TRBD1. Germline assignment: CDR1 MNHEY and CDR2 SMNVEV (reference sequence). Trimming took 6 bases from V and 4 from J; bases not matched to a gene: 1. The CDR3 has 13 amino acids. The CDR3 loop is CASRQGANQPQHF. CDR3 bases: TGTGCCAGCAGACAGGGGGCGAATCAGCCCCAGCATTTT.

A note on this clone: Given a much more abundant clone one base away, this may be a read error. The chain uses TRBV5-1 and TRBJ2-2; D ambiguous. Trimming removed 6 bases at V and 1 base at J, with 4 bases between. The CDR3 is made up of 12 amino acids. Germline V gene data show CDR1 as SGHRS and CDR2 as YFSETQ. This CDR3 is CASKENTGELFF. The CDR3 DNA reads TGCGCCAGCAAAGAGAACACCGGGGAGCTGTTTTTT.

In its sample, this clone was seen many times. Mismatch with germline at one junction end may stem from a read error. The chain recombines TRBV7-7 with TRBJ2-5; weak D call: TRBD2 (6 bases). Germline lookup yields CDR1 SSHAT and CDR2 FNYEAQ (reference sequence). This CDR3 is built from 15 residues. This CDR3 reads CASSLGASDQETQYF. The CDR3, as DNA: TGTGCTAGCAGCTTAGGCGCTAGCGACCAAGAGACCCAGTACTTC.

CDR3 sequence reads: CAGVGPLYGEQFF. The DNA of the CDR3 is TGTGCCGGTGTAGGGCCCCTCTACGGTGAGCAGTTCTTC. The V gene is TRBV2, the J gene TRBJ2-1; D uncertain. Germline loops: CDR1 SNHLY, CDR2 FYNNEI. V was pared by 11 bases and J by 9 bases, with 20 bases between. The CDR3 contains 13 residues.

This sequence joins TRBV11-3 and TRBJ2-1; a possible D gene is TRBD2 (6 bases). Trimming removed 3 bases at V and 2 bases at J, with 8 bases between. CDR3 size: 14 residues. CDR1 and CDR2 (germline): SGHNT, YENEEA. The CDR3 coding sequence is TGTGCCAGCAGCTTCGGCGGGACCTACAATGAGCAGTTCTTC. Protein: CASSFGGTYNEQFF.

As to this clone: The conserved final phenylalanine or tryptophan is absent from the CDR3, which likely points to a read error. The CDR3 loop reads CASSLGPNQPQHL. The CDR3 DNA sequence: TGCGCCAGCAGCCTAGGGCCCAATCAGCCCCAGCATCTT. The J gene is TRBJ1-5, the V gene TRBV4-1; D gene ambiguous. Germline V lookup: CDR1 MGHRA, CDR2 YSYEKL. Trimming stripped 4 bases from V and 3 bases from J, with 7 bases between. The CDR3 sequence is 13 residues long.

The genes are TRBV2 and TRBJ2-1; D unclear. Germline CDR1 SNHLY, CDR2 FYNNEI. This CDR3 region has 16 residues. The V end was cut by 6 bases, the J end by 0 bases, with 15 bases between. The CDR3 protein is CASRVNSGSSYNEQFF. CDR3 nucleotides: TGTGCCAGCAGGGTTAACTCGGGTTCCTCCTACAATGAGCAGTTCTTC.

The chain has TRBV18 and TRBJ2-5, with D perhaps TRBD1 (6 bases). Trimming took off 0 bases at V and 6 bases at J, with 17 bases between the two ends. The length of the CDR3 is 16 residues. CDR1 KGHSH and CDR2 LQKENI come from the germline V gene. CDR3 in DNA: TGTGCCAGCTCACCACCCCTTGTGGACAGAGTAAAGACCCAGTACTTC. It is translated as CASSPPLVDRVKTQYF. The entire variable domain, with the rest obtained from reference TRBV18 and TRBJ2-5, is as follows: NAGVMQNPRHLVRRRGQEARLRCSPMKGHSHVYWYRQLPEEGLKFMVYLQKENIIDESGMPKERFSAEFPKEGPSILRIQQVVRGDSAAYFCASSPPLVDRVKTQYFGPGTRLLVL.

This chain connects TRBV5-1 to TRBJ2-3; D is unclear. CDR1 and CDR2 from the germline V gene are SGHRS and YFSETQ. Trimming stripped 0 bases from V and 0 bases from J, with 8 bases between. The CDR3 length is 15 residues. The CDR3 spells CASSLEPTSTDTQYF. CDR3 in DNA: TGCGCCAGCAGCTTGGAGCCTACTAGCACAGATACGCAGTATTTT.

This chain connects TRBV7-2 to TRBJ2-3; TRBD2 might be the D (6 bases). Germline CDR1 SGHTA, CDR2 FQGNSA. V was pared by 1 base and J by 3 bases, with 11 bases between. The CDR3 is 15 residues long. CDR3 nucleotides: TGTGCCAGCAGCTTAGTAGCGGCCGGGACAGATACGCAGTATTTT. This encodes CASSLVAAGTDTQYF.

The J gene is TRBJ2-3, the V gene TRBV18, with D possibly called TRBD1 or TRBD2 (5 bases each). Trimming took 4 bases from V and 5 from J, leaving 19 bases between them. Germline assignment: CDR1 KGHSH and CDR2 LQKENI. This CDR3 has 16 amino acids. The CDR3 coding sequence is TGTGCCAGCTCACTGGGACCGCCGGGAAGTAGAGATACGCAGTATTTT. Protein: CASSLGPPGSRDTQYF. Combining the CDR3 with reference TRBV18 and TRBJ2-3 gives the whole variable domain NAGVMQNPRHLVRRRGQEARLRCSPMKGHSHVYWYRQLPEEGLKFMVYLQKENIIDESGMPKERFSAEFPKEGPSILRIQQVVRGDSAAYFCASSLGPPGSRDTQYFGPGTRLTVL.

On this clone itself: Since a far larger clone is one base different, this is likely a read error. This sequence joins TRBV28 and TRBJ1-1; D is unclear. Looked up from germline, CDR1 is MDHEN and CDR2 is SYDVKM. The germline V and J ends were trimmed by 5 bases and 1 base, with 8 bases remaining between them. The CDR3 spans 13 residues. The CDR3 loop reads CASSTRENTEAFF. CDR3 nucleotides: TGTGCCAGCAGTACCCGGGAGAACACTGAAGCTTTCTTT. Using reference TRBV28 and TRBJ1-1 for the parts outside the CDR3, the full variable domain is DVKVTQSSRYLVKRTGEKVFLECVQDMDHENMFWYRQDPGLGLRLIYFSYDVKMKEKGDIPEGYSVSREKKERFSLILESASTNQTSMYLCASSTRENTEAFFGQGTRLTVV.

The chain couples TRBV6-1 to TRBJ1-4; D might be TRBD1 (6 bases). CDR3 length equals 13 residues. The V gene lost 4 bases and the J gene lost 5 bases, with 8 bases spanning the gap. Per the germline V gene, CDR1 is MNHNS and CDR2 is SASEGT. CDR3 DNA sequence: TGTGCCAGCAGTGTCAGGGGAAATGAAAAACTGTTTTTT. This encodes CASSVRGNEKLFF.

This sequence joins TRBV10-2 and TRBJ2-5, with 8 bases lining up with TRBD2. The CDR3 totals 13 residues. Trimming cost V 8 bases and J 4 bases; bases outside gene matches: 6. Per germline, CDR1 WSHSY and CDR2 SAAADI. For the CDR3, the DNA is TGCGCCAGCGGGGTAGCGGGATCAGAGACCCAGTACTTC. Residues: CASGVAGSETQYF.

The V gene is TRBV5-1, the J gene TRBJ1-4, with 10 bases matching TRBD1. Germline lookup yields CDR1 SGHRS and CDR2 YFSETQ. There are 17 residues in the CDR3. With V trimmed by 3 bases and J by 7 bases, 12 bases remained unmatched. The CDR3 DNA reads as TGCGCCAGCAGCTCCGCCCTAGGACAGGGGGGAAGTGAAAAACTGTTTTTT. Protein sequence: CASSSALGQGGSEKLFF.

This chain connects TRBV4-3 to TRBJ2-6; D might be TRBD1 (6 bases). V lost 3 bases and J lost 2, with 8 bases in between. CDR1 LGHNA and CDR2 YSLEER come from the germline V gene. This CDR3 has 15 amino acids. The CDR3 nucleotides read TGCGCCAGCAGCCAGTCAGGGGCTGGGGCCAACGTCCTGACTTTC. It is translated as CASSQSGAGANVLTF.

V usage is TRBV9 and J usage is TRBJ2-3, with unresolved D. With 2 bases removed from V and 6 bases from J, the gap between germline ends came to 10 bases. The germline V gene has CDR1 SGDLS and CDR2 YYNGEE. The CDR3 runs 13 residues. The chain's CDR3 is CASSVNPHDTQYF. The DNA for the CDR3 is TGTGCCAGCAGCGTGAATCCCCACGATACGCAGTATTTT.

This chain joins TRBV5-1 and TRBJ1-1; D may be TRBD1 (5 bases). The CDR3 sequence is 15 residues long. Trimming left V 0 bases short and J 2 bases short, with 11 bases between. Germline-derived CDR1 and CDR2 are SGHRS and YFSETQ. CDR3 in amino acids: CASSLDRTRNTEAFF. Here the CDR3 DNA reads TGCGCCAGCAGCTTGGACAGGACCCGAAACACTGAAGCTTTCTTT.